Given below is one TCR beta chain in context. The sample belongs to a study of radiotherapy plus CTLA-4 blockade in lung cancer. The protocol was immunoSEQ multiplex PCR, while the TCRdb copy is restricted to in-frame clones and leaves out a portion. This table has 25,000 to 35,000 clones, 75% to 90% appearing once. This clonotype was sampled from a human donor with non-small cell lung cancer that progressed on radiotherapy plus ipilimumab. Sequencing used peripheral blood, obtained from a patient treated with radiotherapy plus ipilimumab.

The CDR3 is CASTEVQGYEQYF. CDR3 bases: TGCGCCAGCACCGAGGTACAGGGCTACGAGCAGTACTTC. The chain uses TRBV5-1 and TRBJ2-7, with a possible D match to TRBD1 (6 bases). Germline CDR1 is SGHRS and CDR2 is YFSETQ. CDR3 size: 13 residues. V lost 6 bases and J lost 3, with 13 bases in between.